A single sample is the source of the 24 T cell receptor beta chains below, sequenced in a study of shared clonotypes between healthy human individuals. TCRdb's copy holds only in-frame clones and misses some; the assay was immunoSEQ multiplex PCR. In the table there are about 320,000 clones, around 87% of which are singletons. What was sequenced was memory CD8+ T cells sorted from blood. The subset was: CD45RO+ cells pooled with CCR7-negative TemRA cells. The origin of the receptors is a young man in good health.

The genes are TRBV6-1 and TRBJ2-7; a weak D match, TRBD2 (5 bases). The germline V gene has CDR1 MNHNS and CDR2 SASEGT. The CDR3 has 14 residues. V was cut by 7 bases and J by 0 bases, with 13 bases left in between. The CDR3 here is CASNPRGHSYEQYF. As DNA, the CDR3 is TGTGCCAGCAATCCCCGGGGTCACTCCTACGAGCAGTACTTC.

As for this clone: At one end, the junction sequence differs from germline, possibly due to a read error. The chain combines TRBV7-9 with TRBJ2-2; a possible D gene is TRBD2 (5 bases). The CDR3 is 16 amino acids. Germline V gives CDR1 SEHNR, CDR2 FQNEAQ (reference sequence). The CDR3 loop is CASRLELDLNTGELFF. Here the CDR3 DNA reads TGTGCCAGCAGATTAGAGTTGGACTTGAACACCGGGGAGCTGTTTTTT. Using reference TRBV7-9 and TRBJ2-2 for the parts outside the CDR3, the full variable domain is DTGVSQNPRHKITKRGQNVTFRCDPISEHNRLYWYRQTLGQGPEFLTYFQNEAQLEKSRLLSDRFSAERPKGSFSTLEIQRTEQGDSAMYLCASRLELDLNTGELFFGEGSRLTVL.

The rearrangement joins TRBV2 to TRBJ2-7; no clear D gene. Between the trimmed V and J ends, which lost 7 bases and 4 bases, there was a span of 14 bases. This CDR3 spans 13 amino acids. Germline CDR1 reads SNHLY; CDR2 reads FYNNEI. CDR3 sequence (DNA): TGTGCCAGCATCTCGGACCCAGAATACGAGCAGTACTTC. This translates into CASISDPEYEQYF.

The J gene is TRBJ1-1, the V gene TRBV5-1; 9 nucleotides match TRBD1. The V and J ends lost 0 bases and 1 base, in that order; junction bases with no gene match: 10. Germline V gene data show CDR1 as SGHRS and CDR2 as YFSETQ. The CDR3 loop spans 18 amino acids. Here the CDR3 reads CASSLAPGQGFSNTEAFF. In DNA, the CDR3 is TGCGCCAGCAGCTTGGCCCCGGGACAGGGTTTTTCGAACACTGAAGCTTTCTTT.

The CDR3 bases are TGTGCCAGCAGTGATGCGACAGGGTTAAGGGAGACCCAGTACTTC. Its protein product is CASSDATGLRETQYF. The chain links TRBV25-1 to TRBJ2-5; TRBD1 matches at 7 bases. In germline, CDR1 is MGHDK, CDR2 SYGVNS. The junction had 9 bases not matched to a gene; V was cut back by 3 bases and J by 5 bases. The CDR3 runs to 15 residues.

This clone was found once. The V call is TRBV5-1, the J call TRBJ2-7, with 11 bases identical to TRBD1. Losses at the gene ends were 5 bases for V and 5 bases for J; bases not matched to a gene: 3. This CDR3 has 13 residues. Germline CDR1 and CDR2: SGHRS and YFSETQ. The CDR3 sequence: CASSWTGGHEQYF. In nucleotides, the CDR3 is TGCGCCAGCAGTTGGACAGGGGGCCACGAGCAGTACTTC.

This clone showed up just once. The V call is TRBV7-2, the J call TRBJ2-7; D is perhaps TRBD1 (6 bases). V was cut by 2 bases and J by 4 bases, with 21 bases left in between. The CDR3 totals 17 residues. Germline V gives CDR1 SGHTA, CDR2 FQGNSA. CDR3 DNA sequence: TGTGCCAGCAGCTTACGCAGGGGTCCATTGGGGATTTACGAGCAGTACTTC. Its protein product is CASSLRRGPLGIYEQYF.

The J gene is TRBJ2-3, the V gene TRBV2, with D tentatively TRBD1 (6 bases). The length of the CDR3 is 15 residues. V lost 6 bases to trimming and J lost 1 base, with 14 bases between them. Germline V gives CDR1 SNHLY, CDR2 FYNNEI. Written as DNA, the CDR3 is TGTGCCAGCAGAGCGGACAGAGGAGGCACAGATACGCAGTATTTT. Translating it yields CASRADRGGTDTQYF.

CDR3 protein: CASSYLAGGNEQFF. CDR3 sequence (DNA): TGTGCCAGCAGCTATCTAGCGGGTGGGAATGAGCAGTTCTTC. The chain carries TRBV11-2 and TRBJ2-1, with 8 bases fitting TRBD2. Germline-derived CDR1 and CDR2 are SGHAT and FQNNGV. CDR3 size: 14 residues. Trimming removed 4 bases from V and 7 bases from J; junction bases left unmatched: 6.

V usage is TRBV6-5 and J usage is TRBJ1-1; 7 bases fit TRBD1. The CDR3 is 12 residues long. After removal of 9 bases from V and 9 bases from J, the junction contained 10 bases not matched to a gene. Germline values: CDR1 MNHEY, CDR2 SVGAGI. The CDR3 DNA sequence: TGTGCCAGGGGGAGGGAGACAGGGAAAGCTTTCTTT. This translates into CARGRETGKAFF.

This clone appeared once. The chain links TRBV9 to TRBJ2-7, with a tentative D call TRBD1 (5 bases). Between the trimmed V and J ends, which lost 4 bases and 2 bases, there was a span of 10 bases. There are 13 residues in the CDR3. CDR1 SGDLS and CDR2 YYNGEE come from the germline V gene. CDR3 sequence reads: CASSSDSAYEQYF. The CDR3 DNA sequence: TGTGCCAGCAGCTCAGACAGCGCCTACGAGCAGTACTTC.

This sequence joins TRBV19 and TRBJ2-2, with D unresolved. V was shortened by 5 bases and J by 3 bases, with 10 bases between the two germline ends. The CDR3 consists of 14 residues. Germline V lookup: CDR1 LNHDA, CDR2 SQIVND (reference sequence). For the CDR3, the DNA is TGTGCCAGTAGTTCTTTCGATTACACCGGGGAGCTGTTTTTT. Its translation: CASSSFDYTGELFF.

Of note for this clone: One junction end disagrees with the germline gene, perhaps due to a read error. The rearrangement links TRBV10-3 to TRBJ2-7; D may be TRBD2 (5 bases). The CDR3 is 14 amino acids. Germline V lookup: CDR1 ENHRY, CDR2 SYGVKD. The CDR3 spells CAINEAGLSYEQYF. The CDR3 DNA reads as TGTGCCATCAATGAGGCAGGACTCTCCTACGAGCAGTACTTC.

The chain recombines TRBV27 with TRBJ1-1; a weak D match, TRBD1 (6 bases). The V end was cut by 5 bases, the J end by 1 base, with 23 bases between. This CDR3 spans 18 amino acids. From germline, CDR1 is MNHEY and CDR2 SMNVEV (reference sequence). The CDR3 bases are TGTGCCAGCAGTCTCATAGGCCCGGCGGGGGCGAAGAACACTGAAGCTTTCTTT. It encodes CASSLIGPAGAKNTEAFF.

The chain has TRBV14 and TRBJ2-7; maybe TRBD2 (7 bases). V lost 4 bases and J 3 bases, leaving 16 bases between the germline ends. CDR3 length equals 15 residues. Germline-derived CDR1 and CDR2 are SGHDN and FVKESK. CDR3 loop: CASSPMRGPNYEQYF. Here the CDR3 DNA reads TGTGCCAGCAGCCCGATGCGGGGGCCGAACTACGAGCAGTACTTC. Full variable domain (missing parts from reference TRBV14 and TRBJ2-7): EAGVTQFPSHSVIEKGQTVTLRCDPISGHDNLYWYRRVMGKEIKFLLHFVKESKQDESGMPNNRFLAERTGGTYSTLKVQPAELEDSGVYFCASSPMRGPNYEQYFGPGTRLTVT.

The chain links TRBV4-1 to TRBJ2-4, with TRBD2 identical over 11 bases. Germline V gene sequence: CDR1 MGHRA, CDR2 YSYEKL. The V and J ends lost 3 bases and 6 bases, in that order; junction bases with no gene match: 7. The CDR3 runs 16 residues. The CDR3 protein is CASSQVGLAARNIQYF. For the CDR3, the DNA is TGCGCCAGCAGCCAGGTGGGACTAGCGGCTAGAAACATTCAGTACTTC.

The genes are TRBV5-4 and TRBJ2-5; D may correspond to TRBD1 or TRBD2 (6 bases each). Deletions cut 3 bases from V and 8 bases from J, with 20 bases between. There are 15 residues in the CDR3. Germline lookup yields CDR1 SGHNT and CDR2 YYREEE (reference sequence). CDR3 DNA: TGTGCCAGCAGCTCCGAGGGGGGCCGTTTTCAAACCCAGTACTTC. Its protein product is CASSSEGGRFQTQYF.

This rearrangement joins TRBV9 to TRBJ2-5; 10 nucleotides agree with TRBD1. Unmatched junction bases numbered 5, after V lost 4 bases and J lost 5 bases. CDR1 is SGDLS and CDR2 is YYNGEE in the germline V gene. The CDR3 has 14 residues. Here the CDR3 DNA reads TGTGCCAGCAGCCTAACGACAGGGGGCGAGACCCAGTACTTC. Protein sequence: CASSLTTGGETQYF.

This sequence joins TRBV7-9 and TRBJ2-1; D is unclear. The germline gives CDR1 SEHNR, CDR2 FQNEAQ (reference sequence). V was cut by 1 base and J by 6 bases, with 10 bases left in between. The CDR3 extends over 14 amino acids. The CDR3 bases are TGTGCCAGCAGCTTAGAAATCGTCGTCAATGAGCAGTTCTTC. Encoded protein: CASSLEIVVNEQFF.

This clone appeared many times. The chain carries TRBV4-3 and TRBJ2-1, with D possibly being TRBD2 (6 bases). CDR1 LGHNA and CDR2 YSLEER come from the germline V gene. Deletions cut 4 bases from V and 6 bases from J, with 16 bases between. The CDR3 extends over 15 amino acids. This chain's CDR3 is CASSRTWDSVNEQFF. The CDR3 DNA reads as TGCGCCAGCAGCCGGACCTGGGACTCCGTCAATGAGCAGTTCTTC.

This CDR3 reads CASSLGRTEAFF. In DNA form, the CDR3 reads TGTGCCAGCAGCCTAGGTCGTACTGAAGCTTTCTTT. The J gene is TRBJ1-1, the V gene TRBV5-6; no clear D gene. Trimming shortened V by 4 bases and J by 5 bases, and 9 bases separated the two germline ends. CDR1 and CDR2 (germline): SGHDT, YYEEEE. This CDR3 has 12 amino acids.

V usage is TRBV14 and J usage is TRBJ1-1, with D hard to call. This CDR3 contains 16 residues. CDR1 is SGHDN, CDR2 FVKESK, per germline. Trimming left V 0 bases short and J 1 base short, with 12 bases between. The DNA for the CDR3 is TGTGCCAGCAGCCAAGATTACTGGGAGTGGAACACTGAAGCTTTCTTT. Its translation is CASSQDYWEWNTEAFF.

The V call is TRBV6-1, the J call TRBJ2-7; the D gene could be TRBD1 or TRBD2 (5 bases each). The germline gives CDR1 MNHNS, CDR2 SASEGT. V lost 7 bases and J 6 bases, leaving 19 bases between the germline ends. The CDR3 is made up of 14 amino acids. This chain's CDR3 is CASTKGREGLEQYF. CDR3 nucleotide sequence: TGTGCCAGCACCAAGGGGAGAGAGGGGCTCGAGCAGTACTTC.

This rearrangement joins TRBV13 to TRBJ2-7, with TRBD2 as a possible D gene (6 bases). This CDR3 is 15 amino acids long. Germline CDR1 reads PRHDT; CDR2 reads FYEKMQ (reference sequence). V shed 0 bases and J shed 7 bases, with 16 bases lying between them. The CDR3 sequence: CASSLGSGGMAEQYF. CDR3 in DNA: TGTGCCAGCAGCTTAGGGTCCGGCGGGATGGCGGAGCAGTACTTC.